The 25 T cell receptor delta chains below were found in one sample sequenced in a study of gamma-delta T cells after stem cell transplantation. TCRdb re-processed the RT-PCR reads via CATT. The profile shows about 3,500 delta-chain clones, about 12% of them singletons. Sequencing was carried out using gamma-delta T cells. These receptors all come from a human donor. It is not recorded whose cells these are; they may come from a transplant donor.

The rearrangement joins TRDV3 to TRDJ1; TRDD3 agrees at 9 bases. Germline CDR1 is TVYSNPD and CDR2 is GDNSRS (reference sequence). The V and J ends lost 4 bases and 1 base, in that order; junction bases with no gene match: 16. The CDR3 runs 17 residues. CDR3 DNA: TGTGCCTCCTCTACGTTTCACTGGGGGACAGCCACCGATAAACTCATCTTT. Translated: CASSTFHWGTATDKLIF.

Points on this clone: Because the CDR3's place on the DNA is in doubt, the DNA is left out and the CDR3 is given as listed by TCRdb. No J gene call was made, and the V gene is TRDV1; TRDD3 reflects the table's D call only, with no check against the DNA. CDR1 TSWWSYY and CDR2 QGS come from the germline V gene. From its first to its last residue, the CDR3 has 16 amino acids. CDR3 in amino acids: CALGLTSDWGRGSVIF.

This clone was detected only a few times. One junction end does not reproduce the germline sequence, and a read error may be involved. The chain recombines TRDV1 with TRDJ1; the match to TRDD3 covers 9 bases. CDR1 is TSWWSYY, CDR2 QGS, per germline. CDR3 size: 17 residues. The CDR3 region has the DNA TGTGCTCCTGGGGAACCCGTTCTAGGGGATACGATAGACGAACTCATCTTT. Its protein is CAPGEPVLGDTIDELIF.

This clone is medium-sized by share. J is TRDJ2 and V is TRDV1; D ambiguous. The CDR3 is 16 residues long. V shed 2 bases and J shed 0 bases, with 10 bases lying between them. CDR1 TSWWSYY and CDR2 QGS come from the germline V gene. The CDR3 DNA sequence: TGTGCTCTTGGGGAAGGGACCGGAGCTTTGACAGCACAACTCTTCTTT. Encoded protein: CALGEGTGALTAQLFF.

By sample share, this clone is medium-sized. The V gene is TRDV1, the J gene TRDJ2; the match to TRDD3 covers 12 bases. This CDR3 has 23 residues. The V gene's germline CDR1 is TSWWSYY and CDR2 QGS. The J segment lost 0 bases and the V segment lost 5 bases, leaving 22 bases of the junction unmatched. The DNA for the CDR3 is TGTGCTCTTGGGCCTGCCGCGTTTACTGGGGGATACACTATGGTAACTTTGACAGCACAACTCTTCTTT. Protein product: CALGPAAFTGGYTMVTLTAQLFF.

This clone was picked up a small number of times. This chain uses TRDV1 with TRDJ3; 12 bases map to TRDD3. Germline V gene lookup returns CDR1 TSWWSYY and CDR2 QGS. CDR3 length equals 22 residues. V dropped 0 bases and J dropped 0; count of bases not matched to a gene: 9. The CDR3 sequence is CALGELFLGDTLGSWDTRQMFF. In DNA, the CDR3 is TGTGCTCTTGGGGAACTTTTCCTGGGGGATACGCTCGGCTCCTGGGACACCCGACAGATGTTTTTC.

This clone appeared a few times. The rearrangement uses TRAV29/DV5 and TRDJ3, with 12 positions matching TRDD3. Losses at the gene ends were 0 bases for V and 4 bases for J; bases not matched to a gene: 2. This CDR3 has 17 residues. CDR1 and CDR2 (germline): NSMFDY, ISSIKDK. The CDR3 nucleotides read TGTGCAGCAAGCGAACTGGGGGATACTTGGGACACCCGACAGATGTTTTTC. It encodes CAASELGDTWDTRQMFF. Full variable domain (rest looked up from reference TRAV29/DV5 and TRDJ3): DQQVKQNSPSLSVQEGRISILNCDYTNSMFDYFLWYKKYPAEGPTFLISISSIKDKNEDGRFTVFLNKSAKHLSLHIVPSQPGDSAVYFCAASELGDTWDTRQMFFGTGIKLFVEP.

V and J are TRDV1 and TRDJ1; TRDD3 is a possible D gene (5 bases). The CDR3 length is 17 residues. From germline, CDR1 is TSWWSYY and CDR2 QGS. V shed 0 bases and J shed 7 bases, with 21 bases lying between them. In nucleotides, the CDR3 is TGTGCTCTTGGGGAACTTCTCGGGTCTCCACGGGATCTTAAACTCATCTTT. Its translation is CALGELLGSPRDLKLIF.

The chain employs TRDV1 and TRDJ1; the match to TRDD3 covers 9 bases. TCRdb leaves out the J gene; it was filled in here by matching the DNA to germline. V dropped 1 base and J dropped 4; count of bases not matched to a gene: 19. This CDR3 spans 20 amino acids. Germline lookup yields CDR1 TSWWSYY and CDR2 QGS. CDR3: CALGEPLWAGGLGALDKLIF. CDR3 coding DNA: TGTGCTCTTGGGGAACCGCTGTGGGCTGGGGGATTAGGGGCCCTCGATAAACTCATCTTT.

This clone occurred a few times. V usage is TRAV29/DV5 and J usage is TRDJ1, with 12 positions matching TRDD3. The V gene's germline CDR1 is NSMFDY and CDR2 ISSIKDK. The length of the CDR3 is 23 residues. V shed 0 bases and J 0 bases; nucleotides not matched to a gene: 24. For the CDR3, the DNA is TGTGCAGCAAGCGCGCCTCCTACTAGGGTCTGGGGGATACGCAGAGGATACACCGATAAACTCATCTTT. It yields the protein CAASAPPTRVWGIRRGYTDKLIF.

The rearrangement uses TRDV3 and TRDJ1, with 9 bases fitting TRDD3. The J gene was not available in TCRdb and was assigned here by matching the DNA to germline segments. J was trimmed by 0 bases and V by 4 bases; bases with no gene match: 33. CDR1 TVYSNPD and CDR2 GDNSRS come from the germline V gene (reference sequence). This CDR3 spans 23 amino acids. The CDR3 protein is CASPLPRGILRGWGGKYTDKLIF. CDR3 coding DNA: TGTGCCTCCCCCCTTCCTCGGGGGATACTGAGGGGGTGGGGCGGTAAGTACACCGATAAACTCATCTTT.

The chain uses TRDV1 and TRDJ1; D not resolved. V lost 3 bases and J 2 bases, leaving 19 bases between the germline ends. CDR1 and CDR2 (germline): TSWWSYY, QGS. There are 17 residues in the CDR3. CDR3 region: CALGDSYASQSTDKLIF. The DNA of the CDR3 is TGTGCTCTTGGGGATTCTTACGCCTCTCAATCAACCGATAAACTCATCTTT.

By proportion, this clone is large. CDR3 in DNA: TGTGCCTGTGACACGGTCTCGGCTTCGGGGGACTACACCGATAAACTCATCTTT. It translates to CACDTVSASGDYTDKLIF. The V and J genes are TRDV2 and TRDJ1, with TRDD3 as a possible D gene (6 bases). Germline CDR1 is GEAIGNYY and CDR2 is EKD. The CDR3 contains 18 residues. Trimming took 1 base from V and 0 from J, leaving 20 bases between them.

In this sample, this clone turned up once. This may be a read error: a much more frequent sequence differs by one nucleotide. The chain combines TRDV1 with TRDJ1; D may be TRDD3 (5 bases). Here the J gene came from matching the DNA to germline, since TCRdb omits it. Trimming took off 2 bases at V and 1 base at J, with 17 bases between the two ends. The CDR3 has 17 amino acids. Germline-derived CDR1 and CDR2 are TSWWSYY and QGS. In nucleotides, the CDR3 is TGTGCTCTTGGGGAATTACCCTGTGGGGAAACCACCGATAAACTCATCTTT. It translates to CALGELPCGETTDKLIF.

J is TRDJ1 and V is TRDV3; TRDD3 might be the D (6 bases). Trimming took off 3 bases at V and 0 bases at J, with 23 bases between the two ends. Germline V gene sequence: CDR1 TVYSNPD, CDR2 GDNSRS (reference sequence). This CDR3 region has 17 residues. The CDR3 DNA is TGTGCCTTGAACTGGGCTTCTTCAGAATTTTACACCGATAAACTCATCTTT. Translated: CALNWASSEFYTDKLIF.

This clone has more than one count but fewer than ten. The chain has TRDV2 and TRDJ3; 7 nucleotides agree with TRDD3. Germline V gives CDR1 GEAIGNYY, CDR2 EKD. CDR3 length: 18 amino acids. The V gene end was trimmed by 1 base and the J gene end by 0 bases; junction bases not matched to a gene: 5. The CDR3 loop reads CACDTGYASSWDTRQMFF. CDR3 sequence (DNA): TGTGCCTGTGACACAGGATACGCCAGCTCCTGGGACACCCGACAGATGTTTTTC.

J is TRDJ1 and V is TRDV1, with 7 bases aligning to TRDD2. The CDR3 runs to 23 residues. J lost 0 bases, V lost 6 bases, and 31 bases had no gene match. Germline CDR1 and CDR2: TSWWSYY and QGS. The CDR3 coding sequence is TGTGCTCTTGGAGTTCCGGCTGGAGCCTTCCTGGATATCCTAGGGGCCGACACCGATAAACTCATCTTT. This sequence encodes CALGVPAGAFLDILGADTDKLIF.

By sample share, this clone is large. J is TRDJ3 and V is TRDV2; 7 bases map to TRDD3. Trimming took 3 bases from V and 0 from J; bases not matched to a gene: 7. The germline gives CDR1 GEAIGNYY, CDR2 EKD. The CDR3 length is 18 residues. The CDR3 region has the DNA TGTGCCTGTGACGAGGTGGATACGAGCTCCTGGGACACCCGACAGATGTTTTTC. It translates to CACDEVDTSSWDTRQMFF.

This clone was recorded a few times. V usage is TRDV1 and J usage is TRDJ2; 8 bases agree with TRDD3. The CDR3 contains 17 residues. Germline CDR1 and CDR2: TSWWSYY and QGS. The J segment lost 4 bases and the V segment lost 0 bases, leaving 7 bases of the junction unmatched. Here the CDR3 DNA reads TGTGCTCTTGGGGAACTTGCTGGGGGACTCCGGACAGCACAACTCTTCTTT. Its translation is CALGELAGGLRTAQLFF.

The chain uses TRDV1 and TRDJ1; 13 nucleotides match TRDD3. From germline, CDR1 is TSWWSYY and CDR2 QGS. The CDR3 sequence is 22 residues long. The trim removed 1 base at V and 2 bases at J, leaving 19 bases unmatched. Written as DNA, the CDR3 is TGTGCTCTTGGGGAACGCATGAGCTATAACTGGGGGATACGGGCTCGGACCGATAAACTCATCTTT. The encoded protein is CALGERMSYNWGIRARTDKLIF.

J is TRDJ1 and V is TRDV1; maybe TRDD2 (6 bases). V lost 0 bases and J lost 3, with 20 bases in between. Germline assignment: CDR1 TSWWSYY and CDR2 QGS. This CDR3 comprises 18 residues. The CDR3 is CALGELVLLLGWPDKLIF. In nucleotides, the CDR3 is TGTGCTCTTGGGGAACTAGTCCTACTGCTGGGCTGGCCCGATAAACTCATCTTT.

This clone was seen only a few times. The V gene is TRAV29/DV5, the J gene TRDJ1; 7 nucleotides agree with TRDD3. The CDR3 is 17 amino acids. Trimming removed 0 bases from V and 0 bases from J; junction bases left unmatched: 11. The germline gives CDR1 NSMFDY, CDR2 ISSIKDK. CDR3 nucleotides: TGTGCAGCAAGCGGCCGTGGGATACCGAAGTACACCGATAAACTCATCTTT. The encoded protein is CAASGRGIPKYTDKLIF.

The chain carries TRDV1 and TRDJ1, with D hard to call. The J gene, not given by TCRdb, was assigned here from a germline match of the nucleotide sequence. The CDR3 has 19 amino acids. V was trimmed by 7 bases and J by 0 bases, leaving 27 bases between them. Germline-derived CDR1 and CDR2 are TSWWSYY and QGS. DNA for the CDR3: TGTGCTCTTGTCAACGCCCCCCTCGGAAAACTCGCGTACACCGATAAACTCATCTTT. As protein: CALVNAPLGKLAYTDKLIF.

This clone has only a few counts. This specimen includes other DNA sequences encoding the same CDR3. The chain has TRDV1 and TRDJ1; perhaps TRDD2 as D (5 bases). CDR3 size: 18 residues. V dropped 3 bases and J dropped 0 bases, with 20 bases sitting between them. Per the germline V gene, CDR1 is TSWWSYY and CDR2 is QGS. The CDR3 coding sequence is TGTGCTCTTGGGGACCCACCTTCGTACGGAACGTACACCGATAAACTCATCTTT. Protein: CALGDPPSYGTYTDKLIF.

This clone occurred a few times. The chain is built from TRDV1 and TRDJ1; 11 nucleotides match TRDD3. From germline, CDR1 is TSWWSYY and CDR2 QGS. The CDR3 totals 31 residues. V lost 0 bases to trimming and J lost 5 bases; unmatched junction nucleotides: 50. CDR3 in amino acids: CALGELSQPGAIVPAFLVLGDIGTIGDKLIF. Here the CDR3 DNA reads TGTGCTCTTGGGGAACTATCCCAGCCTGGAGCCATCGTCCCGGCCTTCCTCGTACTGGGGGATATCGGAACGATTGGGGATAAACTCATCTTT.